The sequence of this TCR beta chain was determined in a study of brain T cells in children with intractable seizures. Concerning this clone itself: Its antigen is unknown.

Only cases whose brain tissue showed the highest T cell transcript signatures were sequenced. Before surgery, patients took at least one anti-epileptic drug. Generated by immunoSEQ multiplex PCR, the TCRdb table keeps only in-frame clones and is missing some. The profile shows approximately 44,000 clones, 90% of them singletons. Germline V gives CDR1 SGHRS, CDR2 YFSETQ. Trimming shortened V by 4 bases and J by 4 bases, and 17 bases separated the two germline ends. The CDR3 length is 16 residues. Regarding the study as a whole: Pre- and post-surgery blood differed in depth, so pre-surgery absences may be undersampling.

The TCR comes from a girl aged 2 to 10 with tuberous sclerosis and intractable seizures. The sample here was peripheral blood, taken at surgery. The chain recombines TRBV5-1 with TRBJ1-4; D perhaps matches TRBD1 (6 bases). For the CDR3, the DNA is TGCGCCAGCAGCCCGCCCCTCGGGGGCGATAATGAAAAACTGTTTTTT. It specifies CASSPPLGGDNEKLFF.